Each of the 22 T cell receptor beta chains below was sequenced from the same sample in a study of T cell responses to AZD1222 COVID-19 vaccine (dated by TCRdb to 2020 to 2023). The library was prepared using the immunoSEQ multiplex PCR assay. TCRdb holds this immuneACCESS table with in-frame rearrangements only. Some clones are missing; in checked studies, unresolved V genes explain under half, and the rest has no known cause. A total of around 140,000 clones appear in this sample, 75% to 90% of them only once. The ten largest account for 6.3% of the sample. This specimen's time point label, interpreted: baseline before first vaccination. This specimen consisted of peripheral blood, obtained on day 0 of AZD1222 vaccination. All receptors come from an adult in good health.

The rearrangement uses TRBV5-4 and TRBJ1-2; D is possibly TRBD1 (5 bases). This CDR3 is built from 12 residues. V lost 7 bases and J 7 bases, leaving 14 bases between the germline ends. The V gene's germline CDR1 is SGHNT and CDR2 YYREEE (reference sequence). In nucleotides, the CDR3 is TGTGCCAGCCCAGAAGCGGGGACTGGCTACACCTTC. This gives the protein CASPEAGTGYTF. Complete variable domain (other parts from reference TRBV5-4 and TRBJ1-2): ETGVTQSPTHLIKTRGQQVTLRCSSQSGHNTVSWYQQALGQGPQFIFQYYREEENGRGNFPPRFSGLQFPNYSSELNVNALELDDSALYLCASPEAGTGYTFGSGTRLTVV.

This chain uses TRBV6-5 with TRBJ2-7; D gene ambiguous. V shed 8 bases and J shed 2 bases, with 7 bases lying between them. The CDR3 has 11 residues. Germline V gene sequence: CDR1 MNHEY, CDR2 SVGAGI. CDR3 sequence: CASFRAYEQYF. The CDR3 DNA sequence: TGTGCCAGCTTCAGAGCCTACGAGCAGTACTTC.

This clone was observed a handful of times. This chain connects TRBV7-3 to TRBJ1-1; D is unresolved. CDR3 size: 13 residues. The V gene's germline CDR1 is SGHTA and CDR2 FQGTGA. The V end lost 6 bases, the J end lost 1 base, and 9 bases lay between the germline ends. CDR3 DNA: TGTGCCAGCAGGAGACATGAGAACACTGAAGCTTTCTTT. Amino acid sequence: CASRRHENTEAFF.

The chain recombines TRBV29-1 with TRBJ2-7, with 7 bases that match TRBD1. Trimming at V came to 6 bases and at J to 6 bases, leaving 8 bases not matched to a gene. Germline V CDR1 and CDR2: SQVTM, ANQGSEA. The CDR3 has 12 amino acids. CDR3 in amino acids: CSVTHRGGEQYF. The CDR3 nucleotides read TGCAGCGTCACCCACAGGGGCGGCGAGCAGTACTTC.

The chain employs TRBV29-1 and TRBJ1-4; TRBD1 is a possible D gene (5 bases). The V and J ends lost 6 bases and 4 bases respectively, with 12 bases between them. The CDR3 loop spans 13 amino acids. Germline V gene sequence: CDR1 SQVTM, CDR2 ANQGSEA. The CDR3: CSVTGPGNEKLFF. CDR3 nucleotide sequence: TGCAGCGTGACGGGACCGGGTAATGAAAAACTGTTTTTT.

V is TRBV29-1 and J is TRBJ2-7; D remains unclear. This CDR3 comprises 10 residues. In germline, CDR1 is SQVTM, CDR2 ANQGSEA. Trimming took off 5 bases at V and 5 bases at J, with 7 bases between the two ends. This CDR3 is CSVILHEQYF. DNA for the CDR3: TGCAGCGTTATCCTCCACGAGCAGTACTTC.

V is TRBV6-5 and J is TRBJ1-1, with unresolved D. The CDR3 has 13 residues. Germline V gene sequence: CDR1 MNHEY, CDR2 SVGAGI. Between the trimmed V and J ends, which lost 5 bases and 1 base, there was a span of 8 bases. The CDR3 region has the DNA TGTGCCAGCAGTCCCGGACCGAACACTGAAGCTTTCTTT. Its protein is CASSPGPNTEAFF.

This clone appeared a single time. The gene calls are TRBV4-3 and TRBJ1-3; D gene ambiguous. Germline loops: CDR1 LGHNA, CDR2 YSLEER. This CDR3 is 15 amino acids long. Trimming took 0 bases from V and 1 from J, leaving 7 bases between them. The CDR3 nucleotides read TGCGCCAGCAGCCAAGATCCAGGTTCTGGAAACACCATATATTTT. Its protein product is CASSQDPGSGNTIYF.

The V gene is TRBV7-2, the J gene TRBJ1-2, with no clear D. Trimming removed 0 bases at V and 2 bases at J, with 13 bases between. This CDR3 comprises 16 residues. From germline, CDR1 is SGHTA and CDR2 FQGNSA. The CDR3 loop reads CASSLASLGKNYGYTF. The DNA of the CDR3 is TGTGCCAGCAGCTTAGCGTCGTTAGGGAAAAACTATGGCTACACCTTC.

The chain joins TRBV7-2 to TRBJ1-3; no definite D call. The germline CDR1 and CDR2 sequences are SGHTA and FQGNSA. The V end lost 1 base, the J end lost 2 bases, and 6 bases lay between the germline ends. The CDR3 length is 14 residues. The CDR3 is CASSLGHAGNTIYF. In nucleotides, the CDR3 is TGTGCCAGCAGCTTAGGACATGCTGGAAACACCATATATTTT.

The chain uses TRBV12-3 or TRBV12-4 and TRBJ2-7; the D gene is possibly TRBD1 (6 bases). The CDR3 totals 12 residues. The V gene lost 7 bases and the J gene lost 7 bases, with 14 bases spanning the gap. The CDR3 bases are TGTGCCAGCACCAGGGACATTTTTGAGCAGTACTTC. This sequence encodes CASTRDIFEQYF.

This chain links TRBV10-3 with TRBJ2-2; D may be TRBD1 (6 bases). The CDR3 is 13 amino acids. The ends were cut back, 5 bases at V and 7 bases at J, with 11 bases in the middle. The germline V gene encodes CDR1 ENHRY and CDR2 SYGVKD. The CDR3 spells CAISTGSGGELFF. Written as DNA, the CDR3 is TGTGCCATCAGTACAGGGAGCGGCGGGGAGCTGTTTTTT.

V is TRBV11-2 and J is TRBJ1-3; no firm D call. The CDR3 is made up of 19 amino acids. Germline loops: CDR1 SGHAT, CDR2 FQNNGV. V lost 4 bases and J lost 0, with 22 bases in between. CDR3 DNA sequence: TGTGCCAGCAGCTACACCGCTGTACGCTCTCTCTACTCTGGAAACACCATATATTTT. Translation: CASSYTAVRSLYSGNTIYF.

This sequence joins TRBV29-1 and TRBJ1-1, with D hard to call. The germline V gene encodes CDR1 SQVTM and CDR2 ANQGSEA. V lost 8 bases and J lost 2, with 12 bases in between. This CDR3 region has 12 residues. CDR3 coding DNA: TGCAGCCTAGGTTGGGGAAACACTGAAGCTTTCTTT. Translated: CSLGWGNTEAFF.

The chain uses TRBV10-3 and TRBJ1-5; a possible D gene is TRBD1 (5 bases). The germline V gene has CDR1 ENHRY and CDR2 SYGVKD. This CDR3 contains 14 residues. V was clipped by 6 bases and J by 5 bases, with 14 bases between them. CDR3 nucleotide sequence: TGTGCCATCAGCGAGAGGGGTGGGGATCAGCCCCAGCATTTT. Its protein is CAISERGGDQPQHF.

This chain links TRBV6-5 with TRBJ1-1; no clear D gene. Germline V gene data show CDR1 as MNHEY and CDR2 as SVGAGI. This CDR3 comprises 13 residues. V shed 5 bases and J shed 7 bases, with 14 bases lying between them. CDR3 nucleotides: TGTGCCAGCAGTCACCCCGCGGTCGGTGAAGCTTTCTTT. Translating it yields CASSHPAVGEAFF.

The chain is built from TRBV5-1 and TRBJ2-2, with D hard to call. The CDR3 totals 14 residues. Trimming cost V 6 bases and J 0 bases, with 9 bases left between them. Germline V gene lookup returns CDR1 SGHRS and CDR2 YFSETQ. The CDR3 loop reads CASKGASNTGELFF. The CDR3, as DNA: TGCGCCAGCAAAGGAGCATCGAACACCGGGGAGCTGTTTTTT.

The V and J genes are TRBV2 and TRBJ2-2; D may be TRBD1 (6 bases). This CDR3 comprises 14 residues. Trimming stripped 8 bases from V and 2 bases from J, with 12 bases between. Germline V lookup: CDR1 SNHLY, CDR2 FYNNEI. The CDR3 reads CASDSTGNTGELFF. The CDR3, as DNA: TGTGCCAGCGATTCGACAGGCAACACCGGGGAGCTGTTTTTT.

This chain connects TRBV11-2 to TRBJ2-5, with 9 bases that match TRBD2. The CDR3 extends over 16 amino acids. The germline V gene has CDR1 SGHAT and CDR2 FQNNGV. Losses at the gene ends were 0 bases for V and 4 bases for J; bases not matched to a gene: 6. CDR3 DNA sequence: TGTGCCAGCAGCTTAGAAGCGGGGGGAGCTATAGAGACCCAGTACTTC. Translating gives CASSLEAGGAIETQYF.

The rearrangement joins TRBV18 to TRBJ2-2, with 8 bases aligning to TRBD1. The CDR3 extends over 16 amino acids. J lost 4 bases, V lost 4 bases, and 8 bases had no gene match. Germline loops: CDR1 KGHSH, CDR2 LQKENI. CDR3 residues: CASSRKGTGRTGELFF. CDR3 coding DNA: TGTGCCAGCTCACGGAAGGGGACAGGCCGCACCGGGGAGCTGTTTTTT. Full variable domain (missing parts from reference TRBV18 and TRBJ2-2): NAGVMQNPRHLVRRRGQEARLRCSPMKGHSHVYWYRQLPEEGLKFMVYLQKENIIDESGMPKERFSAEFPKEGPSILRIQQVVRGDSAAYFCASSRKGTGRTGELFFGEGSRLTVL.

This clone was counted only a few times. The CDR3 DNA follows: TGTGCCAGCTCACCGACTAGCGGGGGGGCCAATGAGCAGTTCTTC. Translating it yields CASSPTSGGANEQFF. The V gene is TRBV18, the J gene TRBJ2-1; TRBD2 agrees at 14 bases. There are 15 residues in the CDR3. The germline CDR1 and CDR2 sequences are KGHSH and LQKENI. V was clipped by 3 bases and J by 6 bases; unmatched bases: 1.

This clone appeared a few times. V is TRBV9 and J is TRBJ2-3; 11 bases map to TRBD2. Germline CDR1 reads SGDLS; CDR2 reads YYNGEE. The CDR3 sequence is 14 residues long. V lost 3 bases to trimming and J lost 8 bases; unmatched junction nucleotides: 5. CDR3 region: CASSASGGSITQYF. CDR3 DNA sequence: TGTGCCAGCAGCGCTAGCGGGGGGTCCATTACGCAGTATTTT. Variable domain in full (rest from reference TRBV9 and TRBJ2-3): DSGVTQTPKHLITATGQRVTLRCSPRSGDLSVYWYQQSLDQGLQFLIQYYNGEERAKGNILERFSAQQFPDLHSELNLSSLELGDSALYFCASSASGGSITQYFGPGTRLTVL.